The present TCR beta chain was sequenced within a study of T cell changes during pregnancy in multiple sclerosis. Here immunoSEQ multiplex PCR was the method, and the copy in TCRdb shows in-frame clones only, minus some. The data hold about 73,000 clones, with 85% to 95% observed a single time. Germline loops: CDR1 SNHLY, CDR2 FYNNEI. This CDR3 has 12 residues. Concerning this clone itself: Mismatch with germline at one junction end may stem from a read error.

The sample here was peripheral blood, taken in the third trimester of pregnancy. The TCR sequence derives from a female donor in good health, enrolled as a control in a pregnancy study. V gene TRBV2 combines with J gene TRBJ2-3; D is undetermined. CDR3 loop: CASSPRTDTQYF. Written as DNA, the CDR3 is TGTGCCAGCAGCCCCCGCACTGATACGCAGTATTTT. The whole variable domain, remainder taken from reference TRBV2 and TRBJ2-3, is EPEVTQTPSHQVTQMGQEVILRCVPISNHLYFYWYRQILGQKVEFLVSFYNNEISEKSEIFDDQFSVERPDGSNFTLKIRSTKLEDSAMYFCASSPRTDTQYFGPGTRLTVL.